Listed here are 24 T cell receptor beta chains from one sample, sequenced in a study of metastatic and nonmetastatic thyroid tumors. TCRdb called clones again from the PCR reads with MiXCR. The sample shows about 49,000 clones, about 20% of them seen only once. Nobody among the patients had been given any treatment before thyroid surgery. The sequenced material came from blood. These receptors all stem from a female donor with papillary thyroid cancer or a benign thyroid nodule (not recorded which). Some clones in this sample may be carry-over from other donors' samples.

The gene calls are TRBV6-8 and TRBJ2-7; D remains unclear. Trimming left V 8 bases short and J 11 bases short, with 19 bases between. The CDR3 sequence is 12 residues long. Germline CDR1 MNHGY, CDR2 SAAAGT. This chain's CDR3 is CASGQWAEEEYF. DNA of the CDR3: TGTGCCAGCGGGCAGTGGGCAGAAGAGGAGTACTTC.

This chain joins TRBV9 and TRBJ2-1; TRBD1 matches 7 bases. The V segment lost 4 bases and the J segment 4 bases; nucleotides outside the gene matches: 8. The CDR3 has 15 residues. The germline V gene has CDR1 SGDLS and CDR2 YYNGEE. CDR3 coding DNA: TGTGCCAGCAGCCCCTCAGGGGGTATATACAATGAGCAGTTCTTC. It codes for CASSPSGGIYNEQFF.

V is TRBV20-1 and J is TRBJ2-7; TRBD2 aligns across 12 bases. CDR1 and CDR2 from the germline V gene are DFQATT and SNEGSKA (reference sequence). The length of the CDR3 is 15 residues. With V trimmed by 6 bases and J by 4 bases, 10 bases remained unmatched. CDR3 nucleotides: TGCAGTGCGAGGTGGGGTCTAGCGGGAGGGTACGAGCAGTACTTC. It encodes CSARWGLAGGYEQYF.

Note on this clone: The germline gene is not matched at one end of the junction; a read error may be the cause. V and J are TRBV5-6 and TRBJ2-3; tentatively, D is TRBD2 (5 bases). Germline V gene sequence: CDR1 SGHDT, CDR2 YYEEEE. This CDR3 contains 14 residues. The CDR3 DNA reads TGTTCCAGCAGTAGACTACAGTATACAGATACGCAGTATTTT. Protein: CSSSRLQYTDTQYF.

This clone was observed many times. The chain links TRBV3-1 to TRBJ2-3, with D possibly matching TRBD2 (6 bases). CDR3 length equals 16 residues. Germline loops: CDR1 LGHDT, CDR2 YNNKEL (reference sequence). V lost 4 bases to trimming and J lost 1 base, with 15 bases between them. The CDR3 sequence is CASSPFGGSRTDTQYF. The CDR3 nucleotides read TGTGCCAGCAGCCCGTTCGGAGGGAGCCGCACAGATACGCAGTATTTT.

The table lists this clone with many counts. This chain uses TRBV11-3 with TRBJ2-5, with a possible D match to TRBD1 (6 bases). From germline, CDR1 is SGHNT and CDR2 YENEEA. V lost 3 bases to trimming and J lost 2 bases, with 10 bases between them. The CDR3 is made up of 14 amino acids. This CDR3 is CASSFGDNQETQYF. The CDR3 region has the DNA TGTGCCAGCAGCTTCGGGGACAATCAAGAGACCCAGTACTTC.

Comment on this clone: This may be a read error: a much more frequent sequence differs by one nucleotide. The V gene is TRBV24-1, the J gene TRBJ1-1; tentatively, D is TRBD1 (5 bases). Between the trimmed V and J ends, which lost 9 bases and 5 bases, there was a span of 18 bases. This CDR3 is built from 14 residues. Germline V gene data show CDR1 as KGHDR and CDR2 as SFDVKD. The CDR3 here is CATRGVVWGTEAFF. The CDR3 DNA reads as TGTGCCACCCGCGGGGTGGTGTGGGGGACTGAAGCTTTCTTT.

This clone has a count of ten or more. CDR3 amino acids: CASSFDRTYEQYF. DNA for the CDR3: TGTGCCAGCAGCTTCGACAGGACCTACGAGCAGTACTTC. This sequence joins TRBV11-2 and TRBJ2-7; tentative D call: TRBD1 (6 bases). V was shortened by 3 bases and J by 2 bases, with 8 bases between the two germline ends. CDR3 length: 13 amino acids. The germline gives CDR1 SGHAT, CDR2 FQNNGV.

The J gene is TRBJ2-3, the V gene TRBV5-6; D possibly corresponds to TRBD2 (5 bases). Germline CDR1 is SGHDT and CDR2 is YYEEEE. The CDR3 is made up of 13 amino acids. V lost 6 bases and J lost 5, with 13 bases in between. CDR3 in amino acids: CASISRGVDTQYF. DNA of the CDR3: TGTGCCAGCATCTCTCGGGGTGTAGATACGCAGTATTTT.

At least ten counts were recorded for this clone. This CDR3 is also generated by other DNA sequences in the sample. The V call is TRBV16, the J call TRBJ1-4; 7 bases are shared with TRBD1. Germline V CDR1 and CDR2: KGHSY, FQNENV. The CDR3 sequence is 14 residues long. V was pared by 4 bases and J by 4 bases, with 3 bases of the junction left unmatched. Here the CDR3 DNA reads TGTGCCAGCAGCCTCCGGGACAGTAATGAAAAACTGTTTTTT. It encodes CASSLRDSNEKLFF.

At least ten counts were recorded for this clone. The CDR3 here is CASSPQGQGNQPQHF. The CDR3 DNA reads as TGTGCCAGCAGTCCTCAGGGACAGGGGAATCAGCCCCAGCATTTT. The chain uses TRBV6-1 and TRBJ1-5; TRBD1 aligns across 10 bases. The CDR3 has 15 amino acids. The trim removed 5 bases at V and 4 bases at J, leaving 5 bases unmatched. Germline V gives CDR1 MNHNS, CDR2 SASEGT.

This clone was detected many times. V gene TRBV4-2 combines with J gene TRBJ2-7, with D possibly being TRBD2 (5 bases). Deletions cut 4 bases from V and 0 bases from J, with 19 bases between. The CDR3 length is 17 residues. Germline lookup yields CDR1 LGHNA and CDR2 YNFKEQ. The CDR3 DNA reads TGTGCCAGCAGCCGGCCGTTCGGGGAAGATAGCTCCTACGAGCAGTACTTC. It yields the protein CASSRPFGEDSSYEQYF.

This clone was observed many times. The rearrangement uses TRBV5-1 and TRBJ2-3; D is ambiguous. CDR1 is SGHRS, CDR2 YFSETQ, per germline. CDR3 size: 14 residues. V was pared by 3 bases and J by 6 bases, with 14 bases between. The DNA of the CDR3 is TGCGCCAGCAGCTACGGCCCCCTGCGGGATACGCAGTATTTT. Encoded protein: CASSYGPLRDTQYF. Based on the CDR3 plus reference TRBV5-1 and TRBJ2-3, the full variable domain is KAGVTQTPRYLIKTRGQQVTLSCSPISGHRSVSWYQQTPGQGLQFLFEYFSETQRNKGNFPGRFSGRQFSNSRSEMNVSTLELGDSALYLCASSYGPLRDTQYFGPGTRLTVL.

This clone has ten or more counts. J is TRBJ1-1 and V is TRBV12-3 or TRBV12-4; no reliable D call. Trimming took off 3 bases at V and 6 bases at J, with 11 bases between the two ends. CDR3 length equals 13 residues. CDR3 in DNA: TGTGCCAGCAGTTTCGAGCGGGTGGCTGAAGCTTTCTTT. Its translation is CASSFERVAEAFF.

A remark on this clone: Sequence at one end of the junction differs from germline and may be a read error. The gene calls are TRBV18 and TRBJ1-3; the D is unclear. CDR3 length: 17 residues. Germline V gives CDR1 KGHSH, CDR2 LQKENI. CDR3 residues: CAISRRDPRGSGNTIYF. In DNA form, the CDR3 reads TGTGCCATCTCACGACGGGATCCAAGAGGGTCTGGAAACACCATATATTTT.

This clone was found many times. The chain joins TRBV19 to TRBJ1-5; 9 bases fit TRBD1. The CDR3 runs to 14 residues. The V and J ends lost 6 bases and 3 bases, in that order; junction bases with no gene match: 3. The germline CDR1 and CDR2 sequences are LNHDA and SQIVND (reference sequence). The CDR3 DNA reads as TGTGCCAGTAGAGGGGACAGGGACAATCAGCCCCAGCATTTT. Amino acids: CASRGDRDNQPQHF.

Remarks on this clone: This may stem from a read error, because a much larger clone lies one nucleotide away. The V call is TRBV5-4, the J call TRBJ2-1, with TRBD2 as a possible D gene (6 bases). Germline CDR1 reads SGHNT; CDR2 reads YYREEE (reference sequence). This CDR3 region has 14 residues. The CDR3 DNA reads TGTTCCAGCAGCTCCGGGGGTGGGAGTGGTGAGCAGTTCTTC. It is translated as CSSSSGGGSGEQFF.

This clone was detected ten times or more. The V gene is TRBV7-3, the J gene TRBJ1-6, with unresolved D. The V end was cut by 5 bases, the J end by 5 bases, with 13 bases between. Germline V CDR1 and CDR2: SGHTA, FQGTGA. The CDR3 has 15 residues. This chain's CDR3 is CASSPEGGNNSPLHF. The CDR3 region has the DNA TGTGCCAGCAGCCCCGAGGGTGGAAATAATTCACCCCTCCACTTT.

Of note for this clone: A single base separates this from a much larger clone, so it may be a read error. This sample also contains other DNA sequences that code for the same CDR3. The chain has TRBV29-1 and TRBJ1-2, with 7 bases aligning to TRBD1. CDR1 and CDR2 (germline): SQVTM, ANQGSEA. V shed 6 bases, J shed 3 bases, and the junction held 7 bases outside the gene matches. The CDR3 is made up of 13 amino acids. The CDR3, as DNA: TGCAGCGTACTGACAGGGTCTTACTATGGCTACACCTTC. Protein: CSVLTGSYYGYTF.

This clone was observed at least ten times. The J gene is TRBJ2-1, the V gene TRBV11-1; D is tentatively TRBD1 or TRBD2 (5 bases each). The CDR3 totals 15 residues. V lost 6 bases, J lost 0 bases, and 12 bases lay in between. Germline V lookup: CDR1 SGHAT, CDR2 FQDESV (reference sequence). The CDR3 spells CASRSGAGSYNEQFF. In nucleotides, the CDR3 is TGTGCCAGCAGGTCCGGGGCCGGCTCCTACAATGAGCAGTTCTTC.

Many counts were recorded for this clone. The chain links TRBV30 to TRBJ2-7; 9 nucleotides line up with TRBD1. Germline CDR1 GTSNPN, CDR2 SVGIG (reference sequence). CDR3 length: 13 amino acids. The J segment lost 4 bases and the V segment lost 1 base, leaving 2 bases of the junction unmatched. DNA of the CDR3: TGTGCCTGGAGTGGAGGACAGGGGTACGAGCAGTACTTC. This codes for CAWSGGQGYEQYF.

This clone has at least ten counts. The rearrangement joins TRBV12-3 or TRBV12-4 to TRBJ2-7, with 8 nucleotides matching TRBD1. The CDR3 runs to 15 residues. The ends lost 3 bases at V and 1 base at J; junction bases unmatched: 5. CDR3: CASSFRDRPSYEQYF. For the CDR3, the DNA is TGTGCCAGCAGTTTCCGGGACAGGCCTTCCTACGAGCAGTACTTC.

This clone was recorded many times. This chain joins TRBV18 and TRBJ1-5; D remains unclear. V was trimmed by 0 bases and J by 9 bases, leaving 9 bases between them. The CDR3 consists of 13 residues. Per the germline V gene, CDR1 is KGHSH and CDR2 is LQKENI. This CDR3 reads CASSPPMRGPQHF. DNA of the CDR3: TGTGCCAGCTCACCACCGATGAGAGGGCCCCAGCATTTT.

The rearrangement links TRBV20-1 to TRBJ1-1; tentative D call: TRBD1 (5 bases). From germline, CDR1 is DFQATT and CDR2 SNEGSKA (reference sequence). Deletions cut 3 bases from V and 1 base from J, with 6 bases between. CDR3 length equals 12 residues. The DNA for the CDR3 is TGCAGTGCTAGGCAGGGGAACACTGAAGCTTTCTTT. Amino acids: CSARQGNTEAFF.